These 21 T cell receptor beta chains came from one sample sequenced in a study of blood T cell repertoires in COVID-19. Some clones are missing from TCRdb's copy, which holds only in-frame ones; the method was immunoSEQ multiplex PCR. The sample carries 70,000 or so clones, around 86% recorded once. Material: peripheral blood. These receptors were collected from a man in his 70s with active or convalescent COVID-19.

The rearrangement joins TRBV5-1 to TRBJ2-1; D possibly corresponds to TRBD2 (5 bases). V was clipped by 1 base and J by 6 bases, with 8 bases between them. This CDR3 comprises 13 residues. CDR1 is SGHRS and CDR2 is YFSETQ in the germline V gene. In nucleotides, the CDR3 is TGCGCCAGCAGCTTGAGCGGACTCAATGAGCAGTTCTTC. As protein: CASSLSGLNEQFF. The complete variable domain, with remaining parts taken from reference TRBV5-1 and TRBJ2-1, reads KAGVTQTPRYLIKTRGQQVTLSCSPISGHRSVSWYQQTPGQGLQFLFEYFSETQRNKGNFPGRFSGRQFSNSRSEMNVSTLELGDSALYLCASSLSGLNEQFFGPGTRLTVL.

This clone occurred once. This chain connects TRBV4-2 to TRBJ2-2; D unclear. This CDR3 contains 16 residues. Germline lookup yields CDR1 LGHNA and CDR2 YNFKEQ. Trimming cost V 1 base and J 1 base, with 10 bases left between them. CDR3 nucleotide sequence: TGTGCCAGCAGCCAAGGTTACCAGGAGAACACCGGGGAGCTGTTTTTT. Amino acids: CASSQGYQENTGELFF.

This clone turned up a few times. V is TRBV6-5 and J is TRBJ1-6; D is uncertain. Trimming pared 0 bases from V and 7 bases from J, leaving 4 bases between. Germline loops: CDR1 MNHEY, CDR2 SVGAGI. This CDR3 has 13 amino acids. The CDR3 sequence: CASSYSPNSPLHF. The CDR3 nucleotides are TGTGCCAGCAGTTACTCTCCAAATTCACCCCTCCACTTT.

This chain connects TRBV19 to TRBJ2-4; no clear D gene. The CDR3 covers 18 residues. The V gene's germline CDR1 is LNHDA and CDR2 SQIVND (reference sequence). V lost 7 bases, J lost 0 bases, and 22 bases lay in between. The CDR3 coding sequence is TGTGCCAGTACCCCTGGTGGCGGTGTGGCAGTAGCCAAAAACATTCAGTACTTC. The encoded protein is CASTPGGGVAVAKNIQYF.

The V call is TRBV29-1, the J call TRBJ1-5; D perhaps matches TRBD1 (6 bases). The CDR3 runs to 12 residues. Looked up from germline, CDR1 is SQVTM and CDR2 is ANQGSEA. V lost 4 bases and J lost 6, with 10 bases in between. CDR3 sequence: CSVGETGQPQHF. CDR3 nucleotide sequence: TGCAGCGTTGGCGAGACAGGTCAGCCCCAGCATTTT.

V gene TRBV2 combines with J gene TRBJ2-2; 10 bases are shared with TRBD1. The CDR3 contains 20 residues. V was clipped by 8 bases and J by 5 bases; unmatched bases: 23. Per germline, CDR1 SNHLY and CDR2 FYNNEI. CDR3 sequence: CASHFGTGEISFTPTGELFF. CDR3 nucleotides: TGTGCCAGCCATTTTGGGACAGGGGAAATTTCGTTTACCCCGACCGGGGAGCTGTTTTTT.

This clone was observed a single time. The chain is built from TRBV10-1 and TRBJ2-1, with 11 bases matching TRBD2. V shed 0 bases and J 1 base; nucleotides not matched to a gene: 5. CDR3 size: 18 residues. Germline V CDR1 and CDR2: WNHNN, SYGVQD (reference sequence). CDR3 region: CASSESRASGRSYNEQFF. CDR3 sequence (DNA): TGCGCCAGCAGTGAGTCGAGGGCTAGCGGGAGGTCCTACAATGAGCAGTTCTTC.

J is TRBJ1-5 and V is TRBV5-1; D ambiguous. The CDR3 is 14 residues long. V was shortened by 0 bases and J by 1 base, with 5 bases between the two germline ends. CDR1 and CDR2 from the germline V gene are SGHRS and YFSETQ. The CDR3 here is CASSLGGSNQPQHF. The DNA for the CDR3 is TGCGCCAGCAGCTTGGGAGGGAGCAATCAGCCCCAGCATTTT. Full variable domain (missing parts from reference TRBV5-1 and TRBJ1-5): KAGVTQTPRYLIKTRGQQVTLSCSPISGHRSVSWYQQTPGQGLQFLFEYFSETQRNKGNFPGRFSGRQFSNSRSEMNVSTLELGDSALYLCASSLGGSNQPQHFGDGTRLSIL.

This clone was found a few times. The gene calls are TRBV5-1 and TRBJ1-1; 8 bases fit TRBD1. From germline, CDR1 is SGHRS and CDR2 YFSETQ. V was pared by 7 bases and J by 1 base, with 3 bases of the junction left unmatched. The CDR3 length is 13 residues. The CDR3 sequence: CASAGTGNTEAFF. The CDR3 DNA reads TGCGCCAGCGCCGGGACAGGGAACACTGAAGCTTTCTTT.

The chain recombines TRBV28 with TRBJ1-2; 8 nucleotides line up with TRBD1. In germline, CDR1 is MDHEN, CDR2 SYDVKM. V was pared by 8 bases and J by 8 bases, with 19 bases of the junction left unmatched. There are 16 residues in the CDR3. CDR3 in DNA: TGTGCCAGCTACTCCGGGACAGGAATGACTATGGGAGGCTACACCTTC. It codes for CASYSGTGMTMGGYTF.

This chain connects TRBV29-1 to TRBJ2-3; 7 bases match TRBD1. V was clipped by 7 bases and J by 4 bases; unmatched bases: 20. Germline CDR1 and CDR2: SQVTM and ANQGSEA. The CDR3 loop spans 17 amino acids. In nucleotides, the CDR3 is TGCAGCGCCGACCGTTCGCCAAACAGGGGAGTTCCAGATACGCAGTATTTT. Residues: CSADRSPNRGVPDTQYF.

This chain joins TRBV5-1 and TRBJ2-5, with 7 nucleotides matching TRBD2. The V gene's germline CDR1 is SGHRS and CDR2 YFSETQ. The CDR3 has 15 residues. V lost 0 bases to trimming and J lost 4 bases; unmatched junction nucleotides: 6. The CDR3 DNA reads as TGCGCCAGCAGCTTGGGGGCAGGCGGGGGAGAGACCCAGTACTTC. As protein: CASSLGAGGGETQYF. Variable domain in full (rest from reference TRBV5-1 and TRBJ2-5): KAGVTQTPRYLIKTRGQQVTLSCSPISGHRSVSWYQQTPGQGLQFLFEYFSETQRNKGNFPGRFSGRQFSNSRSEMNVSTLELGDSALYLCASSLGAGGGETQYFGPGTRLLVL.

This sequence joins TRBV27 and TRBJ2-1, with D unresolved. V lost 4 bases, J lost 4 bases, and 11 bases lay in between. The germline V gene encodes CDR1 MNHEY and CDR2 SMNVEV (reference sequence). The CDR3 is made up of 14 amino acids. The CDR3 DNA reads TGTGCCAGCAGTTCCATAGAGACTTACAATGAGCAGTTCTTC. Translation: CASSSIETYNEQFF.

V usage is TRBV7-9 and J usage is TRBJ1-1; a possible D gene is TRBD1 (6 bases). The CDR3 covers 13 residues. The germline V and J ends were trimmed by 5 bases and 4 bases, with 11 bases remaining between them. Germline CDR1 reads SEHNR; CDR2 reads FQNEAQ (reference sequence). CDR3: CASSPTGFTEAFF. CDR3 bases: TGTGCCAGCAGCCCAACAGGGTTCACTGAAGCTTTCTTT.

The chain links TRBV5-5 to TRBJ1-6, with a possible D match to TRBD1 (6 bases). V lost 4 bases and J lost 3, with 23 bases in between. The germline gives CDR1 SGHKS, CDR2 YYEKEE (reference sequence). The CDR3 covers 19 residues. CDR3 residues: CASSETGFSQVRYNSPLHF. CDR3 coding DNA: TGTGCCAGCAGCGAAACAGGGTTCTCCCAGGTCCGCTATAATTCACCCCTCCACTTT.

This clone was found a few times. V gene TRBV11-2 combines with J gene TRBJ2-1; the match to TRBD2 covers 11 bases. There are 15 residues in the CDR3. The V gene's germline CDR1 is SGHAT and CDR2 FQNNGV. V was clipped by 6 bases and J by 3 bases; unmatched bases: 4. CDR3 sequence reads: CASSPGTSGYNEQFF. DNA of the CDR3: TGTGCCAGCAGTCCCGGGACTAGCGGCTACAATGAGCAGTTCTTC.

The chain is built from TRBV6-5 and TRBJ2-1; no definite D call. Germline CDR1 is MNHEY and CDR2 is SVGAGI. V dropped 5 bases and J dropped 7 bases, with 9 bases sitting between them. The CDR3 has 12 residues. CDR3 sequence: CASSPDNNEQFF. As DNA, the CDR3 is TGTGCCAGCAGTCCCGACAATAATGAGCAGTTCTTC.

The chain has TRBV10-3 and TRBJ1-6; TRBD1 aligns across 9 bases. V dropped 3 bases and J dropped 9; count of bases not matched to a gene: 12. This CDR3 comprises 17 residues. Germline CDR1 ENHRY, CDR2 SYGVKD. The CDR3 sequence is CAISEGGTGISGSPLHF. CDR3 DNA: TGTGCCATCAGTGAAGGCGGGACAGGGATTTCCGGTTCACCCCTCCACTTT.

V gene TRBV19 combines with J gene TRBJ2-7, with D maybe TRBD1 (6 bases). The CDR3 runs 13 residues. The V and J ends lost 1 base and 5 bases respectively, with 9 bases between them. Looked up from germline, CDR1 is LNHDA and CDR2 is SQIVND (reference sequence). The CDR3 DNA reads TGTGCCAGTAGTATAGTACAGGGTAACGAGCAGTACTTC. Protein sequence: CASSIVQGNEQYF.

The rearrangement links TRBV15 to TRBJ1-5; D might be TRBD1 (6 bases). This CDR3 spans 14 amino acids. Germline loops: CDR1 LNHNV, CDR2 YYDKDF (reference sequence). Deletions cut 1 base from V and 4 bases from J, with 8 bases between. CDR3 sequence reads: CATSRGQVNQPQHF. In DNA form, the CDR3 reads TGTGCCACCAGCAGAGGACAGGTAAATCAGCCCCAGCATTTT.

V gene TRBV6-2 or TRBV6-3 combines with J gene TRBJ1-5; D gene unclear. The CDR3 totals 16 residues. CDR1 is MNHEY, CDR2 SVGEGT, per germline. The germline V and J ends were trimmed by 6 bases and 1 base, with 16 bases remaining between them. For the CDR3, the DNA is TGTGCCAGCAGCCCCTACTTTTCCAGGAGCAATCAGCCCCAGCATTTT. Translation: CASSPYFSRSNQPQHF.